Listed below are T cell receptor beta chains from one sample, sequenced in a study of CD8 T cells in Susac syndrome. TCRdb fed the immunoSEQ multiplex PCR reads into MiXCR, producing one record per CDR3 protein. The sample holds fewer than 350,000 distinct CDR3 sequences; around 89% are singletons and the top ten take around 0.18%. Sequencing used CD8+ T cells from PBMCs. All receptors derive from a human donor with multiple sclerosis. The CDR3 runs from the conserved cysteine through the conserved F or W. A D gene is named only where the DNA matches it firmly. Size is omitted from some rows. Given values are once, few, many or a class for expanded clones.

abundance,j_gene,v_gene,d_gene,CDR3aa,CDR3nt
-,TRBJ2-4,TRBV11-2,-,CASSLPAAKNIQYF,TGTGCCAGCAGCCTCCCGGCAGCCAAAAACATTCAGTACTTC
-,TRBJ2-5,TRBV6-4,TRBD2,CASSEGRGDQETQYF,TGTGCCAGCAGTGAAGGGCGGGGGGACCAAGAGACCCAGTACTTC
-,TRBJ2-1,TRBV12-3/TRBV12-4,-,CASSLLWNEQFF,TGTGCCAGCAGCCTCCTGTGGAATGAGCAGTTCTTC
-,TRBJ2-7,TRBV27,TRBD1,CASSSDRGRLDEQYF,TGTGCCAGCAGTTCAGACAGGGGGCGACTTGACGAGCAGTACTTC
-,TRBJ2-7,TRBV28,-,CASADRYEQYF,TGTGCCAGCGCCGACAGATACGAGCAGTACTTC
once,TRBJ2-1,TRBV5-1,TRBD1,CASSLAGTGVNEQFF,TGCGCCAGCAGCTTGGCCGGGACAGGGGTCAATGAGCAGTTCTTC
-,TRBJ2-1,TRBV2,-,CASSETDTLLSNEQFF,TGTGCCAGCAGTGAAACCGACACTTTACTAAGCAATGAGCAGTTCTTC
-,TRBJ2-7,TRBV27,-,CASSSPGLSYEQYF,TGTGCCAGCAGTTCCCCCGGACTTTCCTACGAGCAGTACTTC
once,TRBJ2-3,TRBV19,-,CASQRGTRGTDTQYF,TGTGCCAGTCAACGAGGGACAAGAGGCACAGATACGCAGTATTTT
-,TRBJ1-1,TRBV5-8,-,CASSHRTRDTEAFF,TGTGCCAGCAGCCATCGGACGAGGGACACTGAAGCTTTCTTT
-,TRBJ2-7,TRBV10-3,-,CATLPGTESSYEQYF,TGTGCCACCCTCCCGGGGACCGAGAGCTCCTACGAGCAGTACTTC
-,TRBJ2-7,TRBV27,TRBD2,CASSPPPGLAVPYEQYF,TGTGCCAGCAGTCCCCCCCCGGGACTAGCGGTTCCCTACGAGCAGTACTTC
-,TRBJ2-1,TRBV28,-,CASKWSNNEQFF,TGTGCCAGCAAGTGGAGTAACAATGAGCAGTTCTTC
few,TRBJ2-1,TRBV30,TRBD1,CAAARDRYNEQFF,TGTGCCGCCGCCCGGGACAGATACAATGAGCAGTTCTTC
-,TRBJ1-2,TRBV6-4,-,CASSDGGRGYTF,TGTGCCAGCAGTGATGGGGGACGAGGCTACACCTTC
-,TRBJ2-7,TRBV7-9,TRBD2,CASSFGSGGAPVQEQYF,TGTGCCAGCAGCTTCGGCAGCGGGGGGGCTCCGGTACAAGAGCAGTACTTC
-,TRBJ1-1,TRBV4-1,-,CASSRSFPTGTEAFF,TGCGCCAGCAGCCGGAGTTTCCCGACGGGCACTGAAGCTTTCTTT
few,TRBJ2-7,TRBV4-2,-,CASSRTFGPSYEQYF,TGTGCCAGCAGCCGGACCTTCGGACCCTCCTACGAGCAGTACTTC
-,TRBJ1-1,TRBV7-9,-,CASSLASDTEAFF,TGTGCCAGCAGCTTAGCGTCAGACACTGAAGCTTTCTTT
-,TRBJ2-1,TRBV9,-,CASSVGGAFSYNEQFF,TGTGCCAGCAGCGTAGGAGGGGCCTTCTCCTACAATGAGCAGTTCTTC
-,TRBJ2-1,TRBV10-3,TRBD2,CAIRSDPGTSYSNEQFF,TGTGCCATCAGATCAGATCCGGGGACTAGCTATTCCAATGAGCAGTTCTTC
-,TRBJ2-1,TRBV2,-,CASRVWGGPDLRNEQFF,TGTGCCAGCAGAGTTTGGGGCGGGCCCGATTTAAGGAATGAGCAGTTCTTC
once,TRBJ2-4,TRBV30,-,CAWSLAVGDIQYF,TGTGCCTGGAGCCTCGCCGTAGGAGACATTCAGTACTTC
-,TRBJ2-3,TRBV6-1,-,CASSGDSVASEHTQYF,TGTGCCAGCAGTGGGGATAGTGTGGCGTCGGAACATACGCAGTATTTT
-,TRBJ2-2,TRBV7-9,-,CASSLVGPTGELFF,TGTGCCAGCAGCTTAGTGGGACCCACCGGGGAGCTGTTTTTT
-,TRBJ2-3,TRBV29-1,TRBD2,CSVEGTSGVHTDTQYF,TGCAGCGTTGAAGGGACTAGCGGGGTCCACACAGATACGCAGTATTTT